This T cell receptor beta chain was identified during a study of T cell responses to AZD1222 COVID-19 vaccine. Study-level results: Spike was spanned by vaccine-associated CD4 TCRs, with dominance at 160-218 and 743-854. The donor group comprised mostly white British people and more females; the analysis possibly underestimated clonal diversity.

The protocol was immunoSEQ multiplex PCR, while the TCRdb copy is restricted to in-frame clones and leaves out a portion. Of tens of thousands of clones listed, roughly 90% were seen once; the top ten hold around 4.5%. Of note for this clone: The antigen remains undetermined.

Deletions cut 0 bases from V and 2 bases from J, with 14 bases between. The germline V gene encodes CDR1 SGHRS and CDR2 YFSETQ. The CDR3 covers 16 residues. The V and J genes are TRBV5-1 and TRBJ1-2; the D gene is possibly TRBD1 (5 bases). The receptor comes from an adult in good health. This specimen consisted of peripheral blood, obtained on day 0 of MenACWY control vaccination. CDR3 DNA: TGCGCCAGCAGCTTGGGAGGGGATCCGAACAACTATGGCTACACCTTC. Protein: CASSLGGDPNNYGYTF. Looking up the rest from reference TRBV5-1 and TRBJ1-2 gives the full variable domain: KAGVTQTPRYLIKTRGQQVTLSCSPISGHRSVSWYQQTPGQGLQFLFEYFSETQRNKGNFPGRFSGRQFSNSRSEMNVSTLELGDSALYLCASSLGGDPNNYGYTFGSGTRLTVV.